This T cell receptor beta chain emerged from a study of T cell repertoires in cytomegalovirus infection. About the study: CMV epitopes in the study were HLA-C-restricted (recently identified) and HLA-B-restricted (well studied). Evidence of both CMV infection and a matching HLA type came from public TCR beta signatures. Overall study results and limits: Within the response measured ex vivo, HLA-C-restricted CMV-specific TCR beta clonotypes were dominant.

In TCRdb, the reads were re-called with MiXCR into one record per CDR3 protein. The sample records 700,000 to 900,000 distinct CDR3 sequences, 25% to 35% being singletons. Germline V CDR1 and CDR2: MRHNA, SNTAGT. Trimming shortened V by 5 bases and J by 0 bases, and 13 bases separated the two germline ends. The CDR3 loop spans 15 amino acids. Comments on this clonotype: The antigen is undetermined.

The V and J genes are TRBV6-4 and TRBJ1-2; D not certain. Sequences were derived from cultured CD8+ T cells from PBMCs, sampled from culture after CMV antigen stimulation. The receptor was derived from a human donor in good health (CMV status not recorded). Some clones in this sample may be carry-over from other donors' samples. Here the CDR3 reads CASSPRMQANYGYTF. In DNA, the CDR3 is TGTGCCAGCAGTCCCCGGATGCAAGCTAACTATGGCTACACCTTC.